These 20 T cell receptor beta chains came from one sample sequenced in a study of technical replicates of blood from four donors. TCRdb's table, derived via immunoSEQ multiplex PCR, lists solely in-frame clones and lacks some. The table lists 54,000 or so clones, 90% to 95% of them singletons, with about 0.22% in the top ten. Sequenced: T cells isolated from PBMCs. The source is a human donor in good health.

The gene calls are TRBV13 and TRBJ1-4; D gene ambiguous. The CDR3 length is 13 residues. V dropped 2 bases and J dropped 6 bases, with 7 bases sitting between them. CDR1 and CDR2 (germline): PRHDT, FYEKMQ (reference sequence). The CDR3 protein is CASSLSRYEKLFF. In DNA, the CDR3 is TGTGCCAGCAGCTTATCTCGGTATGAAAAACTGTTTTTT. The full variable domain, its missing parts supplied by reference TRBV13 and TRBJ1-4, is AAGVIQSPRHLIKEKRETATLKCYPIPRHDTVYWYQQGPGQDPQFLISFYEKMQSDKGSIPDRFSAQQFSDYHSELNMSSLELGDSALYFCASSLSRYEKLFFGSGTQLSVL.

The chain employs TRBV6-5 and TRBJ1-2; D gene unclear. Trimming took off 3 bases at V and 0 bases at J, with 11 bases between the two ends. The germline CDR1 and CDR2 sequences are MNHEY and SVGAGI. The CDR3 length is 15 residues. This chain's CDR3 is CASSYGQTTNYGYTF. CDR3 bases: TGTGCCAGCAGTTATGGGCAGACCACTAACTATGGCTACACCTTC.

The J gene is TRBJ2-5, the V gene TRBV7-9; a possible D gene is TRBD2 (5 bases). Germline loops: CDR1 SEHNR, CDR2 FQNEAQ (reference sequence). Trimming stripped 1 base from V and 4 bases from J, with 7 bases between. This CDR3 has 13 residues. CDR3 in DNA: TGTGCCAGCAGCTTAGGGAGGAGAGAGACCCAGTACTTC. Encoded protein: CASSLGRRETQYF.

The chain employs TRBV9 and TRBJ2-1; 9 bases fit TRBD1. CDR3 length: 15 amino acids. From germline, CDR1 is SGDLS and CDR2 YYNGEE. Losses at the gene ends were 2 bases for V and 5 bases for J; bases not matched to a gene: 5. The CDR3 spells CASSVDRGVNNEQFF. The DNA of the CDR3 is TGTGCCAGCAGCGTTGACAGGGGGGTTAACAATGAGCAGTTCTTC.

J is TRBJ2-3 and V is TRBV5-1, with D uncertain. V dropped 4 bases and J dropped 0 bases, with 6 bases sitting between them. The CDR3 runs to 13 residues. Germline-derived CDR1 and CDR2 are SGHRS and YFSETQ. The CDR3 nucleotides are TGCGCCAGCAGCCCTCCGAGCACAGATACGCAGTATTTT. This translates into CASSPPSTDTQYF. The variable domain in full, completed from reference TRBV5-1 and TRBJ2-3, reads KAGVTQTPRYLIKTRGQQVTLSCSPISGHRSVSWYQQTPGQGLQFLFEYFSETQRNKGNFPGRFSGRQFSNSRSEMNVSTLELGDSALYLCASSPPSTDTQYFGPGTRLTVL.

This chain joins TRBV5-1 and TRBJ1-4; D may be TRBD1 (6 bases). V was shortened by 1 base and J by 10 bases, with 11 bases between the two germline ends. This CDR3 has 13 amino acids. The V gene's germline CDR1 is SGHRS and CDR2 YFSETQ. CDR3 protein: CASSLNREGKLFF. CDR3 nucleotide sequence: TGCGCCAGCAGCTTGAACAGGGAGGGAAAACTGTTTTTT.

This chain uses TRBV11-3 with TRBJ1-6, with 11 bases lining up with TRBD1. Germline V gives CDR1 SGHNT, CDR2 YENEEA. V was pared by 7 bases and J by 6 bases, with 5 bases of the junction left unmatched. This CDR3 has 15 residues. CDR3 bases: TGTGCCAGCACGGACAGGGGGCTGGGTAATTCACCCCTCCACTTT. It is translated as CASTDRGLGNSPLHF. Together with reference TRBV11-3 and TRBJ1-6, the CDR3 gives the full variable domain: EAGVVQSPRYKIIEKKQPVAFWCNPISGHNTLYWYLQNLGQGPELLIRYENEEAVDDSQLPKDRFSAERLKGVDSTLKIQPAELGDSAVYLCASTDRGLGNSPLHFGNGTRLTVT.

This chain uses TRBV6-5 with TRBJ2-2; the D gene is possibly TRBD2 (6 bases). V was clipped by 0 bases and J by 2 bases, with 10 bases between them. CDR1 and CDR2 from the germline V gene are MNHEY and SVGAGI. The CDR3 length is 16 residues. CDR3 loop: CASSYSWDSNTGELFF. As DNA, the CDR3 is TGTGCCAGCAGTTACTCGTGGGACTCTAACACCGGGGAGCTGTTTTTT.

The CDR3 DNA is TGTGCCAGCAGCCCAACCCGGCCGGGACTGGGTTTTTACGAGCAGTACTTC. Its protein is CASSPTRPGLGFYEQYF. This chain connects TRBV5-4 to TRBJ2-7; D perhaps matches TRBD2 (6 bases). The CDR3 loop spans 17 amino acids. Per germline, CDR1 SGHNT and CDR2 YYREEE (reference sequence). The ends were cut back, 4 bases at V and 4 bases at J, with 24 bases in the middle.

The rearrangement uses TRBV28 and TRBJ2-1; the match to TRBD2 covers 9 bases. Germline values: CDR1 MDHEN, CDR2 SYDVKM. The CDR3 covers 16 residues. The junction had 13 bases not matched to a gene; V was cut back by 3 bases and J by 10 bases. Here the CDR3 reads CASSFLRGLAGNEQFF. The CDR3 bases are TGTGCCAGCAGTTTCCTCCGCGGGCTAGCGGGAAACGAGCAGTTCTTC.

The CDR3 loop reads CSVFAGGYEQYF. The CDR3 nucleotides read TGCAGCGTTTTCGCAGGGGGCTACGAGCAGTACTTC. The V and J genes are TRBV29-1 and TRBJ2-7, with TRBD1 identical over 7 bases. V trimming: 5 bases; J trimming: 3 bases; junction bases outside the gene matches: 4. There are 12 residues in the CDR3. Germline V lookup: CDR1 SQVTM, CDR2 ANQGSEA.

J is TRBJ2-3 and V is TRBV5-1; tentative D call: TRBD2 (5 bases). Per the germline V gene, CDR1 is SGHRS and CDR2 is YFSETQ. The CDR3 spans 14 residues. The ends were cut back, 7 bases at V and 2 bases at J, with 14 bases in the middle. The CDR3 DNA sequence: TGCGCCAGCGGAGAAAAGCGGACCACAGATACGCAGTATTTT. Amino acids: CASGEKRTTDTQYF. Complete variable domain (other parts from reference TRBV5-1 and TRBJ2-3): KAGVTQTPRYLIKTRGQQVTLSCSPISGHRSVSWYQQTPGQGLQFLFEYFSETQRNKGNFPGRFSGRQFSNSRSEMNVSTLELGDSALYLCASGEKRTTDTQYFGPGTRLTVL.

CDR3 protein: CASRIAGTQETQYF. DNA of the CDR3: TGTGCCAGCAGAATAGCGGGGACCCAAGAGACCCAGTACTTC. The genes are TRBV5-4 and TRBJ2-5; 8 bases match TRBD2. Germline V gene sequence: CDR1 SGHNT, CDR2 YYREEE (reference sequence). The CDR3 is 14 residues long. V shed 5 bases, J shed 1 base, and the junction held 4 bases outside the gene matches.

This chain uses TRBV6-6 with TRBJ1-1; D might be TRBD1 (6 bases). This CDR3 region has 14 residues. Deletions cut 0 bases from V and 4 bases from J, with 9 bases between. In germline, CDR1 is MNHNY, CDR2 SVGAGI (reference sequence). The CDR3 bases are TGTGCCAGCAGTTACTCGATGGGGGCCACTGAAGCTTTCTTT. Its translation: CASSYSMGATEAFF.

V gene TRBV28 combines with J gene TRBJ2-2; D not resolved. This CDR3 is built from 13 residues. Trimming cost V 6 bases and J 7 bases, with 12 bases left between them. The germline V gene has CDR1 MDHEN and CDR2 SYDVKM. CDR3 bases: TGTGCCAGCAGCCGATTTCTAATCGGGGAGCTGTTTTTT. It translates to CASSRFLIGELFF.

The rearrangement joins TRBV11-3 to TRBJ1-1; TRBD1 is a possible D gene (6 bases). In germline, CDR1 is SGHNT, CDR2 YENEEA. The V end lost 5 bases, the J end lost 1 base, and 14 bases lay between the germline ends. CDR3 length equals 15 residues. CDR3 protein: CASSPDSYWNTEAFF. CDR3 sequence (DNA): TGTGCCAGCAGCCCGGACAGTTACTGGAACACTGAAGCTTTCTTT.

The chain combines TRBV19 with TRBJ2-1, with a possible D match to TRBD2 (5 bases). Germline loops: CDR1 LNHDA, CDR2 SQIVND (reference sequence). The length of the CDR3 is 16 residues. Trimming took off 6 bases at V and 4 bases at J, with 19 bases between the two ends. CDR3 DNA: TGTGCCAGTAGATCAACTAGGGAACTAGGTTACAATGAGCAGTTCTTC. Protein sequence: CASRSTRELGYNEQFF. The full variable domain, completed using reference TRBV19 and TRBJ2-1, is DGGITQSPKYLFRKEGQNVTLSCEQNLNHDAMYWYRQDPGQGLRLIYYSQIVNDFQKGDIAEGYSVSREKKESFPLTVTSAQKNPTAFYLCASRSTRELGYNEQFFGPGTRLTVL.

The DNA of the CDR3 is TGTGCCAGCAGTTACTCTCAGGTTGCCGGAAACACCATATATTTT. Residues: CASSYSQVAGNTIYF. This chain joins TRBV6-5 and TRBJ1-3; D gene uncertain. The CDR3 consists of 15 residues. V was shortened by 0 bases and J by 4 bases, with 10 bases between the two germline ends. Germline assignment: CDR1 MNHEY and CDR2 SVGAGI.

This clone was observed once. An end of the junction differs from the germline gene, which may be a read error. V is TRBV5-1 and J is TRBJ2-7; TRBD1 agrees at 10 bases. Germline CDR1 and CDR2: SGHRS and YFSETQ. This CDR3 comprises 12 residues. CDR3 coding DNA: TGCGCCAGCAGCCCCTCGGGACAGGGGAGTATCTTC. This encodes CASSPSGQGSIF.

V and J are TRBV7-8 and TRBJ1-4, with D perhaps matching TRBD1 (5 bases). The CDR3 covers 15 residues. Trimming shortened V by 6 bases and J by 5 bases, and 16 bases separated the two germline ends. In germline, CDR1 is SGHVS, CDR2 FQNEAQ. The CDR3 nucleotides read TGTGCCAGCAGTCAGACCGGACAAGAAAATGAAAAACTGTTTTTT. Its translation: CASSQTGQENEKLFF.